This T cell receptor beta chain comes out of a study of siplizumab effects on memory and regulatory T cells. Overall study findings and caveats: Researchers could not give a naive or memory phenotype to roughly 75-95% of proliferating CD4+ or CD8+ clones.

In regard to this clone: Its cognate antigen is unknown.

Repertoires were generated with immunoSEQ multiplex PCR, while TCRdb's copy carries only in-frame clones and drops some. Seen here are tens of thousands of clones, 91% observed once, and the top ten hold roughly 30%. Germline trimming cut 4 bases from V and 3 bases from J; bases unmatched to any gene: 1. The germline V gene encodes CDR1 MGHDK and CDR2 SYGVNS. This CDR3 region has 16 residues. Sequencing used CD8+ T cells sorted from blood. The sequence was obtained from a human donor in good health. The chain links TRBV25-1 to TRBJ2-2; 14 bases are a match to TRBD2. The CDR3 region is CASSGLAGGHTGELFF. In DNA form, the CDR3 reads TGTGCCAGCAGTGGACTAGCGGGGGGGCACACCGGGGAGCTGTTTTTT.